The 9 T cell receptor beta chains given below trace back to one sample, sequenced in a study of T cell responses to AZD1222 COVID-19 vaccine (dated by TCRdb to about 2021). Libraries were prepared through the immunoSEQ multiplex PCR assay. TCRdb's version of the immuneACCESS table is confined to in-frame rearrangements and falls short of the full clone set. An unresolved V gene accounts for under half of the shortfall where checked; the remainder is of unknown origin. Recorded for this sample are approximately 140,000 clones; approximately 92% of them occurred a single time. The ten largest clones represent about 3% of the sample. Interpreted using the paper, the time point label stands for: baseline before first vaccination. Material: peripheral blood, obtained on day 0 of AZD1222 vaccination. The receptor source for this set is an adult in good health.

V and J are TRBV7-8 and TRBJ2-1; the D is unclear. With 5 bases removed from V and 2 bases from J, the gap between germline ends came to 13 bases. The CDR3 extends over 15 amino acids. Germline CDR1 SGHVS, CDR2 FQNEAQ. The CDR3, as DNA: TGTGCCAGCAGCCCCGATGTAGCCGCCTACAATGAGCAGTTCTTC. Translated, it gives CASSPDVAAYNEQFF.

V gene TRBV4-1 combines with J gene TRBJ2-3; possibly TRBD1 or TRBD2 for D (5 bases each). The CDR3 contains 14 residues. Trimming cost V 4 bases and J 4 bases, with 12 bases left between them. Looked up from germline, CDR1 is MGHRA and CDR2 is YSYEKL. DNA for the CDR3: TGCGCCAGCAGCCCCGGACGGGGCCCAGATACGCAGTATTTT. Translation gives CASSPGRGPDTQYF.

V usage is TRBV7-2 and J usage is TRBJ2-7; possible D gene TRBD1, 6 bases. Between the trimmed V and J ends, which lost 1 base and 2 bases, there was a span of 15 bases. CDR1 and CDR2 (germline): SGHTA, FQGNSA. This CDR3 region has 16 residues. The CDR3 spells CASSLGVGTPTYEQYF. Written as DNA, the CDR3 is TGTGCCAGCAGCTTAGGGGTCGGGACACCAACCTACGAGCAGTACTTC.

CDR3 nucleotides: TGTGCCAGCAGAGACAGCTTCTACGAGCAGTACTTC. Protein: CASRDSFYEQYF. The rearrangement joins TRBV25-1 to TRBJ2-7; possibly TRBD1 for D (5 bases). Between the trimmed V and J ends, which lost 6 bases and 3 bases, there was a span of 9 bases. This CDR3 contains 12 residues. Germline V gene sequence: CDR1 MGHDK, CDR2 SYGVNS.

In nucleotides, the CDR3 is TGTGCCAGCAATAAGGGCACCTTGGGGGTAGAGGTATTGAACACTGAAGCTTTCTTT. Amino acids: CASNKGTLGVEVLNTEAFF. This sequence joins TRBV7-8 and TRBJ1-1, with D maybe TRBD1 (5 bases). CDR3 size: 19 residues. The V end was cut by 7 bases, the J end by 0 bases, with 27 bases between. Germline assignment: CDR1 SGHVS and CDR2 FQNEAQ.

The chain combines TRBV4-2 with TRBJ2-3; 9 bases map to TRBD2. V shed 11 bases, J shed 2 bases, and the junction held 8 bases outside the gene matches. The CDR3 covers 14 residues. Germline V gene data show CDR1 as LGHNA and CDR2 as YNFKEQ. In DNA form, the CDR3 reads TGTGCCGGTAGCGCGGGGGGGAACACAGATACGCAGTATTTT. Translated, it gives CAGSAGGNTDTQYF.

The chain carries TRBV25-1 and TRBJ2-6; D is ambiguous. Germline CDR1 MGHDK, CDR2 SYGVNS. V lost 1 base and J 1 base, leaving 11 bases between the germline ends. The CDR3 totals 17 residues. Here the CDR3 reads CASSEWRIASGANVLTF. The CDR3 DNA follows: TGTGCCAGCAGTGAATGGCGGATCGCATCTGGGGCCAACGTCCTGACTTTC.

The CDR3 protein is CASSLSGTYGYTF. The CDR3 DNA reads as TGTGCCAGCAGCTTATCCGGGACCTATGGCTACACCTTC. This rearrangement joins TRBV7-2 to TRBJ1-2; perhaps TRBD1 as D (5 bases). Trimming stripped 2 bases from V and 4 bases from J, with 8 bases between. The CDR3 spans 13 residues. Germline loops: CDR1 SGHTA, CDR2 FQGNSA.

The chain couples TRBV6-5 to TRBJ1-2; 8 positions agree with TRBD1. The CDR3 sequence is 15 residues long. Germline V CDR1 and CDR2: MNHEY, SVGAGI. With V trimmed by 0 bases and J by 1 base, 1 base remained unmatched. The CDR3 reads CASSYSDRVNYGYTF. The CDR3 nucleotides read TGTGCCAGCAGTTACTCGGACAGGGTTAACTATGGCTACACCTTC.